This TCR beta chain originates from a study of cytomegalovirus exposure and HLA in healthy donors. Findings and caveats of the study: 16,951 TCR beta sequences were associated with HLA alleles at 0.05 false discovery rate in a later analysis. For most subjects, TCR beta sequences were reported to predict HLA-A and HLA-B alleles with accuracy.

This CDR3 spans 13 amino acids. V shed 3 bases and J shed 5 bases, with 8 bases lying between them. The germline V gene has CDR1 SGHNT and CDR2 YENEEA. This clone came up a few times. Its antigen remains unidentified. It was with 60 Vbeta and 13 Jbeta primers that the PCR ran. Sequencing was performed with immunoSEQ multiplex PCR; in TCRdb, only in-frame clones are kept and a portion is missing. Altogether about 120,000 clones are present, roughly a tenth being singletons, with the ten largest covering less than 4%. The specimen sequenced was PBMCs. The TCR originated in a man aged 25 to 40 in good health and CMV-seronegative. This chain links TRBV11-3 with TRBJ1-5, with D unclear. Written as DNA, the CDR3 is TGTGCCAGCAGCTTGGCGGGCCATCAGCCCCAGCATTTT. It translates to CASSLAGHQPQHF.